The TCR beta chain described here comes from a study of EBV T-cell therapy then PD-1 blockade in nasopharyngeal carcinoma. This CDR3 contains 14 residues. Germline-derived CDR1 and CDR2 are KGHDR and SFDVKD. V dropped 1 base and J dropped 5 bases, with 9 bases sitting between them. Note on this clone: The antigen is unknown.

Method: immunoSEQ multiplex PCR; TCRdb's copy keeps in-frame clones and lacks some. Among 20,000 to 25,000 clones listed, around 80% were seen once. Time point in this sample: 266 days after commencement of treatment, after nivolumab therapy. The treatment: AdE1-LMPpoly-expanded autologous EBV-specific T-cell therapy followed by anti-PD-1 nivolumab. This sequence originates from a man aged 35 to 55 with nasopharyngeal carcinoma. The material was CD8+ T cells from blood, obtained at approximately day 260 from a patient whose treatment included autologous EBV-specific T cells and nivolumab. The V call is TRBV24-1, the J call TRBJ2-3; the D is unclear. This CDR3 reads CATSDFGVKDTQYF. Written as DNA, the CDR3 is TGTGCCACCAGTGATTTTGGGGTTAAAGATACGCAGTATTTT.